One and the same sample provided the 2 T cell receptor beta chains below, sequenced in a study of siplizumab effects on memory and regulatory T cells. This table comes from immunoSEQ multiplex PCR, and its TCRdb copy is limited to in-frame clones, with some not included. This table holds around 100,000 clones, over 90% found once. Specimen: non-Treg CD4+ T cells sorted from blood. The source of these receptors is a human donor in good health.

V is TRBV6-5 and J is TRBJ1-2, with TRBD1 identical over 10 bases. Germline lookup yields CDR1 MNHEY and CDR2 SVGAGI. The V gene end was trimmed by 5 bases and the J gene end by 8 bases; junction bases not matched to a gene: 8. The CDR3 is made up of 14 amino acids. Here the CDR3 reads CASSRTGGKQGYTF. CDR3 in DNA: TGTGCCAGCAGTCGGACAGGGGGGAAGCAAGGCTACACCTTC.

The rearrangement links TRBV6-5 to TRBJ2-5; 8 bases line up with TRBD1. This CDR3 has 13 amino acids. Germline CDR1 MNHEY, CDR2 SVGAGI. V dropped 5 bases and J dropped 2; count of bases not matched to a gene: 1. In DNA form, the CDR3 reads TGTGCCAGCAGTGACAGGGGACAAGAGACCCAGTACTTC. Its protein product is CASSDRGQETQYF.